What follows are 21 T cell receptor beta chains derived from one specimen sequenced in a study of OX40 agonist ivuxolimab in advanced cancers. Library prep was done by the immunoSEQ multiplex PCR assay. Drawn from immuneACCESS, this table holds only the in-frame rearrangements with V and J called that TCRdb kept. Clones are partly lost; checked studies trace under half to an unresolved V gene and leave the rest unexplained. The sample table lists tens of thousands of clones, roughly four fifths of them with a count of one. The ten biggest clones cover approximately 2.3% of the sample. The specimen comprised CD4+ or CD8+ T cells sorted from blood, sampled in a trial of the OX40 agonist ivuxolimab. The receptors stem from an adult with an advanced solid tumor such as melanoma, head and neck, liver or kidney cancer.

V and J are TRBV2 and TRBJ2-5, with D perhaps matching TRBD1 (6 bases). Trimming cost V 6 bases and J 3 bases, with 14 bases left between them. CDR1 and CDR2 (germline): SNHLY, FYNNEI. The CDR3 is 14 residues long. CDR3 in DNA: TGTGCCAGCAGGGCAGGGGATAGGAAAGAGACCCAGTACTTC. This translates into CASRAGDRKETQYF.

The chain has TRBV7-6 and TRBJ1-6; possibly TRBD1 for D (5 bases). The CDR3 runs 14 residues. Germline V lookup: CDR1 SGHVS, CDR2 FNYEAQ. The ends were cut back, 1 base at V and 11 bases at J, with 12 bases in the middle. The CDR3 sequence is CASSLVQGGAPLHF. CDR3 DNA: TGTGCCAGCAGCTTAGTCCAGGGTGGCGCACCCCTCCACTTT.

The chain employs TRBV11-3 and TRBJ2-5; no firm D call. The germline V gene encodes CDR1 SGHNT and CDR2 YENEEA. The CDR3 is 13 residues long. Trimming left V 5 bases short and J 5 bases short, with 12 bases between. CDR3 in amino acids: CASSHVRFETQYF. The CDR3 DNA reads TGTGCCAGCAGCCACGTCAGGTTCGAGACCCAGTACTTC. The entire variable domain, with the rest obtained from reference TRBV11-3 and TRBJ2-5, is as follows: EAGVVQSPRYKIIEKKQPVAFWCNPISGHNTLYWYLQNLGQGPELLIRYENEEAVDDSQLPKDRFSAERLKGVDSTLKIQPAELGDSAVYLCASSHVRFETQYFGPGTRLLVL.

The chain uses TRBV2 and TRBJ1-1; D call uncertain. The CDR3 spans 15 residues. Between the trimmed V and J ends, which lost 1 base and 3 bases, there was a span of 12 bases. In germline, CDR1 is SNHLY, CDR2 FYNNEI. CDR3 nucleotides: TGTGCCAGCAGTGAAGGGGGAAGAGGCGACACTGAAGCTTTCTTT. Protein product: CASSEGGRGDTEAFF.

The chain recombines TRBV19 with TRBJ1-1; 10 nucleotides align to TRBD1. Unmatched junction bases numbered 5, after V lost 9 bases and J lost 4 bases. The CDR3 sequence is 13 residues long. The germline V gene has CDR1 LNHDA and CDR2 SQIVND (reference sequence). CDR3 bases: TGTGCCAGCCGCGGACAGGGGGGCACTGAAGCTTTCTTT. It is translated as CASRGQGGTEAFF.

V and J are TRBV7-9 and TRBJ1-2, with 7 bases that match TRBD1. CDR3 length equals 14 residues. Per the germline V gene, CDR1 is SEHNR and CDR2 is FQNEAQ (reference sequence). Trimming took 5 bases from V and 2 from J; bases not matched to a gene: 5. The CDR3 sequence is CASSKSGQNYGYTF. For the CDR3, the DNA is TGTGCCAGCAGCAAGTCGGGACAGAACTATGGCTACACCTTC.

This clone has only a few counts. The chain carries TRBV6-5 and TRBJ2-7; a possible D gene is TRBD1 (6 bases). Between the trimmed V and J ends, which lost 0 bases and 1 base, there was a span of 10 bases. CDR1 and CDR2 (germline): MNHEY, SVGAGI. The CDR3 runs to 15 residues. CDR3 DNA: TGTGCCAGCAGTTACTCCTACAGGGTTTCCTACGAGCAGTACTTC. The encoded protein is CASSYSYRVSYEQYF.

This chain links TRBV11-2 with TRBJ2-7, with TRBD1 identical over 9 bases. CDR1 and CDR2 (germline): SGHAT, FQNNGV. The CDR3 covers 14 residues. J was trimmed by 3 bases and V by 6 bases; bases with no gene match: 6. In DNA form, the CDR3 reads TGTGCCAGCAGTTTCGGGACAGGGAACTACGAGCAGTACTTC. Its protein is CASSFGTGNYEQYF. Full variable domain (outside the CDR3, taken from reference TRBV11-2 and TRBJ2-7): EAGVAQSPRYKIIEKRQSVAFWCNPISGHATLYWYQQILGQGPKLLIQFQNNGVVDDSQLPKDRFSAERLKGVDSTLKIQPAKLEDSAVYLCASSFGTGNYEQYFGPGTRLTVT.

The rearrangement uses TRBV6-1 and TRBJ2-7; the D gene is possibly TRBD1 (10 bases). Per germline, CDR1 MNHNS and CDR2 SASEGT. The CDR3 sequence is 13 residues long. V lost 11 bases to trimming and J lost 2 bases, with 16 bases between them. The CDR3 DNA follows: TGTGCCGCGGGAGGGACAGGGGCCTACGAGCAGTACTTC. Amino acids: CAAGGTGAYEQYF.

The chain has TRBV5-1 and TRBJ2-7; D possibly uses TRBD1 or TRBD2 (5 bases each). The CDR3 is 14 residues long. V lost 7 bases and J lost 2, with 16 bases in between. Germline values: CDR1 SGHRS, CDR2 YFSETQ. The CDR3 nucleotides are TGCGCCAGCCGCCGGGACGGAGGCGCCTACGAGCAGTACTTC. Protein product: CASRRDGGAYEQYF. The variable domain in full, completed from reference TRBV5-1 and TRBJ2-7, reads KAGVTQTPRYLIKTRGQQVTLSCSPISGHRSVSWYQQTPGQGLQFLFEYFSETQRNKGNFPGRFSGRQFSNSRSEMNVSTLELGDSALYLCASRRDGGAYEQYFGPGTRLTVT.

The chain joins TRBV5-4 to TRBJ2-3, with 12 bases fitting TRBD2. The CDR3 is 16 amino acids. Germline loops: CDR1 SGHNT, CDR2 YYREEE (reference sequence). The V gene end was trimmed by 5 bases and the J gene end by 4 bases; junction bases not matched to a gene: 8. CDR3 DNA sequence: TGTGCCAGCAGGCTTCGACTAGCGGGGGAGGCAGATACGCAGTATTTT. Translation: CASRLRLAGEADTQYF.

CDR3 sequence (DNA): TGTGCCAGCAGCTTGGGTCGTCAGAGCTCCTATAATTCACCCCTCCACTTT. Translating it yields CASSLGRQSSYNSPLHF. The chain has TRBV5-4 and TRBJ1-6; D is ambiguous. CDR3 length: 17 amino acids. Germline V gene sequence: CDR1 SGHNT, CDR2 YYREEE (reference sequence). V was trimmed by 0 bases and J by 0 bases, leaving 10 bases between them.

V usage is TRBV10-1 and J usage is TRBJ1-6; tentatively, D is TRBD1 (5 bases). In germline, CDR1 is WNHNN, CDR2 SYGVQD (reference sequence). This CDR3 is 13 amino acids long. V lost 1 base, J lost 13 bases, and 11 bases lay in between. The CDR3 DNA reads TGCGCCAGCAGTGAGTTAGGGGATAGGCCCCTCCACTTT. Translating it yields CASSELGDRPLHF.

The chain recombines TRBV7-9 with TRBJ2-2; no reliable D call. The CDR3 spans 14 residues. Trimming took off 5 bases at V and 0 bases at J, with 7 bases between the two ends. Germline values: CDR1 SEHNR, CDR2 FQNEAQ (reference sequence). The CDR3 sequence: CASSRGPNTGELFF. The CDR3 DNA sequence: TGTGCCAGCAGCCGTGGACCGAACACCGGGGAGCTGTTTTTT.

CDR3 sequence (DNA): TGTGCCAGCAGGCGCCCGGGGGGAGACTATGGCTACACCTTC. It translates to CASRRPGGDYGYTF. The V gene is TRBV6-5, the J gene TRBJ1-2, with D perhaps TRBD1 (5 bases). This CDR3 is 14 amino acids long. Germline loops: CDR1 MNHEY, CDR2 SVGAGI. V was pared by 6 bases and J by 3 bases, with 14 bases between.

CDR3 sequence: CASRTGQSADFAKNIQYF. CDR3 in DNA: TGTGCCAGCAGAACCGGACAGAGCGCTGATTTTGCCAAAAACATTCAGTACTTC. The chain combines TRBV7-2 with TRBJ2-4, with D tentatively TRBD1 (6 bases). Germline CDR1 SGHTA, CDR2 FQGNSA. Trimming pared 6 bases from V and 1 base from J, leaving 22 bases between. The CDR3 is made up of 18 amino acids. The whole variable domain, remainder taken from reference TRBV7-2 and TRBJ2-4, is GAGVSQSPSNKVTEKGKDVELRCDPISGHTALYWYRQSLGQGLEFLIYFQGNSAPDKSGLPSDRFSAERTGGSVSTLTIQRTQQEDSAVYLCASRTGQSADFAKNIQYFGAGTRLSVL.

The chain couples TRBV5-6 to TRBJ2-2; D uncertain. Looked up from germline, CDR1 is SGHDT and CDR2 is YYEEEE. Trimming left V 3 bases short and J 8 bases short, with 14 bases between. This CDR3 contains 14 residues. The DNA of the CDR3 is TGTGCCAGCAGCTCTAAACCACCGCAGGGGGAGCTGTTTTTT. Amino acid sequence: CASSSKPPQGELFF.

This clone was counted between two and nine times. CDR3 nucleotide sequence: TGTGCCACCAGCAGAGACAGGGGTAATGGCTACACCTTC. This encodes CATSRDRGNGYTF. The chain joins TRBV15 to TRBJ1-2, with D tentatively TRBD1 (6 bases). Germline V CDR1 and CDR2: LNHNV, YYDKDF (reference sequence). V dropped 0 bases and J dropped 6 bases, with 8 bases sitting between them. The CDR3 is 13 amino acids.

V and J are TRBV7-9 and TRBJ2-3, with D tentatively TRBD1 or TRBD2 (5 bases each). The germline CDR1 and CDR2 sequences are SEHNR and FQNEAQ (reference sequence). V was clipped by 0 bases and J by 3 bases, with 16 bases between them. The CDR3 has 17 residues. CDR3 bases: TGTGCCAGCAGCTTAGCCACCGGGGCATTCGGGACAGATACGCAGTATTTT. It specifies CASSLATGAFGTDTQYF. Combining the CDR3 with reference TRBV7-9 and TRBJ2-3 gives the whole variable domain DTGVSQNPRHKITKRGQNVTFRCDPISEHNRLYWYRQTLGQGPEFLTYFQNEAQLEKSRLLSDRFSAERPKGSFSTLEIQRTEQGDSAMYLCASSLATGAFGTDTQYFGPGTRLTVL.

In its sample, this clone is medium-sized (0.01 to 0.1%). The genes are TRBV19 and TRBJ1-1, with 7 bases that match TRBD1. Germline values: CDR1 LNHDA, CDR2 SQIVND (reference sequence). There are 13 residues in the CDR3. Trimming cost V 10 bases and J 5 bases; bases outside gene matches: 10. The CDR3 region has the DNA TGTGCCACACCGGGACAGTATGCTACTGAAGCTTTCTTT. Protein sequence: CATPGQYATEAFF.

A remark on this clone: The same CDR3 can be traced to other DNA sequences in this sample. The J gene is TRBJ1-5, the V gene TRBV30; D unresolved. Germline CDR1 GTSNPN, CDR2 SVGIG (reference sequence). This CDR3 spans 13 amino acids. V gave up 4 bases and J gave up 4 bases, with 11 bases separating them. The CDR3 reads CAWTGGSNQPQHF. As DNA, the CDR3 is TGTGCCTGGACGGGAGGGTCAAATCAGCCCCAGCATTTT.